This TCR beta chain came from a study of blood T cell repertoires in COVID-19. Study-wide context: The United States, Italy and Spain were the sources of the acute and convalescent COVID-19 samples. PBMCs, B-cell-depleted T cells, or T cells were the source of the cDNA or gDNA that made up the material.

Per the authors' pipeline: Reference gene primer amplification gave estimated nucleated cell counts. Assay used: immunoSEQ multiplex PCR; TCRdb lists only in-frame clones, some missing. V, J and clone size reflect that table, while D and trimming were determined from the DNA. The table lists tens of thousands of clones, roughly three quarters of them singletons, with about 11% in the top ten. The origin of this receptor is a man aged 65 to 85 with acute or convalescent COVID-19. The sequenced sample consisted of peripheral blood.

The CDR3 sequence: CASSQAGGTNTEAFF. The CDR3 nucleotides read TGTGCCAGCAGCCAAGCTGGGGGGACGAACACTGAAGCTTTCTTT. The chain employs TRBV3-1 (or the pseudogene TRBV3-2) and TRBJ1-1; tentative D call: TRBD1 (5 bases). The CDR3 is made up of 15 amino acids. V shed 1 base and J shed 1 base, with 10 bases lying between them. CDR1 and CDR2 (germline): LGHDT, YNNKEL (reference sequence).